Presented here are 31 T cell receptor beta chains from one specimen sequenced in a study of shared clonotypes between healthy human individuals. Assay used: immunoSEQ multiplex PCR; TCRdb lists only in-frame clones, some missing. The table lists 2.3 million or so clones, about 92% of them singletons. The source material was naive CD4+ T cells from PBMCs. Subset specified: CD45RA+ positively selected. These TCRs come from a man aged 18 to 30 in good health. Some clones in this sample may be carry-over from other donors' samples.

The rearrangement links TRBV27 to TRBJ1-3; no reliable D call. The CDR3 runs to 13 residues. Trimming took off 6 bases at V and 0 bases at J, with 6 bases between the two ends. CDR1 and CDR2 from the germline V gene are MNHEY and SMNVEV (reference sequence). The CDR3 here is CASSTSSGNTIYF. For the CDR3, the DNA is TGTGCCAGCAGCACCAGCTCTGGAAACACCATATATTTT.

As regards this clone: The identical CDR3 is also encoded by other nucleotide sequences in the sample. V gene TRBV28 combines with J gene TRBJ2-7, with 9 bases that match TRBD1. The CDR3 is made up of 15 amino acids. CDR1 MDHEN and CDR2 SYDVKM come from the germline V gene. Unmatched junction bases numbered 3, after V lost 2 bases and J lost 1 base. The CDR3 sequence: CASSLTGTGSYEQYF. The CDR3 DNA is TGTGCCAGCAGTTTAACAGGGACAGGGTCCTACGAGCAGTACTTC. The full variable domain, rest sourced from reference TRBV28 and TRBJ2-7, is DVKVTQSSRYLVKRTGEKVFLECVQDMDHENMFWYRQDPGLGLRLIYFSYDVKMKEKGDIPEGYSVSREKKERFSLILESASTNQTSMYLCASSLTGTGSYEQYFGPGTRLTVT.

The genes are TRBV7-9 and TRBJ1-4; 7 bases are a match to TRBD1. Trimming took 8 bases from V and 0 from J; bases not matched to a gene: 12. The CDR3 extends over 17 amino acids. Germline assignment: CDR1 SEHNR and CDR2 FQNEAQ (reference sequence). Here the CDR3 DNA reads TGTGCCAGCGAACAGGGGTGGTTGTCCGCAACTAATGAAAAACTGTTTTTT. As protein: CASEQGWLSATNEKLFF.

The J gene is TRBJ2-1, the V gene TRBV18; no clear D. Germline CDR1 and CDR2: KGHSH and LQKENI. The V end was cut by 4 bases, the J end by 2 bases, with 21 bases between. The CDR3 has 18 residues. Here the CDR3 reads CASSQISFQESTYNEQFF. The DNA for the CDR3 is TGTGCCAGCTCACAGATAAGCTTCCAGGAGTCCACCTACAATGAGCAGTTCTTC.

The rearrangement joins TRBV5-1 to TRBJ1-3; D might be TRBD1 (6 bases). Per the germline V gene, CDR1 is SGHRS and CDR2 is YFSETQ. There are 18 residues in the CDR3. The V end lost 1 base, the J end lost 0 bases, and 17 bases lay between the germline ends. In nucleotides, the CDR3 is TGCGCCAGCAGCTTGAACCGGGACACGAGACCCTCTGGAAACACCATATATTTT. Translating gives CASSLNRDTRPSGNTIYF.

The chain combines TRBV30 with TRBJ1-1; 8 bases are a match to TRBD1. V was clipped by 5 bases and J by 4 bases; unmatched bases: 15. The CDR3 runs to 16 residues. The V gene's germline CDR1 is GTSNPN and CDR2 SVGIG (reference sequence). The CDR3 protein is CAWEYRAGGTVTEAFF. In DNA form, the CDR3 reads TGTGCCTGGGAATATCGGGCAGGGGGCACTGTCACTGAAGCTTTCTTT.

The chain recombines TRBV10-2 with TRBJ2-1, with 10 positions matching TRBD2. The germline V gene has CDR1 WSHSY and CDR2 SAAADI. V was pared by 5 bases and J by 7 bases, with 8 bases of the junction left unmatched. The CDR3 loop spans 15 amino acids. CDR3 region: CASSPRAGGKNEQFF. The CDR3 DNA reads TGCGCCAGCAGTCCCAGAGCGGGAGGGAAAAATGAGCAGTTCTTC.

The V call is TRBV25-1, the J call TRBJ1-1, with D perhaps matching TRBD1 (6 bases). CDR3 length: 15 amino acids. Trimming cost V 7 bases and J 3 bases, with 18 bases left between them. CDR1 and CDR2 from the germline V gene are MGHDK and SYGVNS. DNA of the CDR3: TGTGCCAGCATGGGAGGGGGTTCCCATCACACTGAAGCTTTCTTT. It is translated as CASMGGGSHHTEAFF.

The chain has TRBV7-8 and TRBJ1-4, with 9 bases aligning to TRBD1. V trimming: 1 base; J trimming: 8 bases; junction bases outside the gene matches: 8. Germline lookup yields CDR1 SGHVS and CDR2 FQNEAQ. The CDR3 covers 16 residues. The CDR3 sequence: CASSLEGTGRGEKLFF. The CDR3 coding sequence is TGTGCCAGCAGCTTAGAAGGGACAGGGAGGGGAGAAAAACTGTTTTTT.

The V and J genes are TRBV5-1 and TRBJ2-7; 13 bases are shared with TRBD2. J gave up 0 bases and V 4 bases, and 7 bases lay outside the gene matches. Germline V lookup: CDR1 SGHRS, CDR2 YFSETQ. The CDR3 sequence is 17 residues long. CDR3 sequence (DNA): TGCGCCAGCAGCCCGACTAGCGGGAGGACCAACTCCTACGAGCAGTACTTC. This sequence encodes CASSPTSGRTNSYEQYF.

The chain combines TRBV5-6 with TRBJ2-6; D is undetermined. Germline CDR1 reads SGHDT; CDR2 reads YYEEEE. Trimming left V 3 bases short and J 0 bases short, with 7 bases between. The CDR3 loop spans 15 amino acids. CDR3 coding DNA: TGTGCCAGCAGCTCCCCTTACTCTGGGGCCAACGTCCTGACTTTC. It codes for CASSSPYSGANVLTF.

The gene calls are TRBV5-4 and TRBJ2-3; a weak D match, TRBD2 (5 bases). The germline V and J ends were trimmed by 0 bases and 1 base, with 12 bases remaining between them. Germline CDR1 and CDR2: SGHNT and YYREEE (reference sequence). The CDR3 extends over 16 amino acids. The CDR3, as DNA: TGTGCCAGCAGCTTGGCTCAGAAGGGAGGCACAGATACGCAGTATTTT. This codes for CASSLAQKGGTDTQYF.

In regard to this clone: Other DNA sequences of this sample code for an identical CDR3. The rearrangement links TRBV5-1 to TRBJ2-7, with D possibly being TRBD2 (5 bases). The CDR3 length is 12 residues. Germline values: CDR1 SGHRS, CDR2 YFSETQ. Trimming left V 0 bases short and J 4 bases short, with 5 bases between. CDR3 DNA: TGCGCCAGCAGCTTGGGAGGGTACGAGCAGTACTTC. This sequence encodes CASSLGGYEQYF.

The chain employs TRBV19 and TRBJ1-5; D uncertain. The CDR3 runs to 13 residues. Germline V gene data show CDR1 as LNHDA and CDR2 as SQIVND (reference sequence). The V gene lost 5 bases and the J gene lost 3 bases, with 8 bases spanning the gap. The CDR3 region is CASSLWTNQPQHF. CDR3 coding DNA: TGTGCCAGTAGTCTTTGGACCAATCAGCCCCAGCATTTT.

The CDR3 loop is CASSQAEVGANVLTF. CDR3 DNA sequence: TGTGCCAGCAGCCAAGCGGAGGTTGGGGCCAACGTCCTGACTTTC. The chain combines TRBV4-2 with TRBJ2-6, with D possibly TRBD2 on 5 matching bases. This CDR3 spans 15 amino acids. Trimming cost V 1 base and J 3 bases, with 7 bases left between them. CDR1 and CDR2 (germline): LGHNA, YNFKEQ.

DNA of the CDR3: TGTGCCAGCAGTGTCTCTAGCGGGAGAGAGACCCAGTACTTC. Protein product: CASSVSSGRETQYF. The V and J genes are TRBV2 and TRBJ2-5, with TRBD2 matching over 10 bases. The ends lost 4 bases at V and 4 bases at J; junction bases unmatched: 3. The CDR3 spans 14 residues. Germline-derived CDR1 and CDR2 are SNHLY and FYNNEI.

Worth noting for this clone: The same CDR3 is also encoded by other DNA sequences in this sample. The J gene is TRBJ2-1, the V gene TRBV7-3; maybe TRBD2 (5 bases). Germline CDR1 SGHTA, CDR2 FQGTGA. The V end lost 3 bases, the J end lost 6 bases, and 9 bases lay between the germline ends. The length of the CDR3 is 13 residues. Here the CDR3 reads CASSLARGNEQFF. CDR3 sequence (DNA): TGTGCCAGCAGCTTGGCCCGGGGCAATGAGCAGTTCTTC.

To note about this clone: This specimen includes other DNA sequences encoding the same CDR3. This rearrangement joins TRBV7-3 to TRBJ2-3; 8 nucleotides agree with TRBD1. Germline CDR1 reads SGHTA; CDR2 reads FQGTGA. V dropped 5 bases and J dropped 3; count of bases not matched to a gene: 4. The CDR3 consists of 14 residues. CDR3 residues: CASSPGQGTDTQYF. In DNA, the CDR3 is TGTGCCAGCAGCCCCGGACAGGGAACAGATACGCAGTATTTT. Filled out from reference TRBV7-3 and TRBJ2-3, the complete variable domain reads GAGVSQTPSNKVTEKGKYVELRCDPISGHTALYWYRQSLGQGPEFLIYFQGTGAADDSGLPNDRFFAVRPEGSVSTLKIQRTERGDSAVYLCASSPGQGTDTQYFGPGTRLTVL.

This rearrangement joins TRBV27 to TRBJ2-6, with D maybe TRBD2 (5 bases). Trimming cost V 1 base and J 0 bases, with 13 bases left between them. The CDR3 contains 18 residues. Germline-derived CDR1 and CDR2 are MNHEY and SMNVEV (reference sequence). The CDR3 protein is CASSLFRGLFSGANVLTF. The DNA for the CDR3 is TGTGCCAGCAGTTTATTCCGAGGACTGTTCTCTGGGGCCAACGTCCTGACTTTC.

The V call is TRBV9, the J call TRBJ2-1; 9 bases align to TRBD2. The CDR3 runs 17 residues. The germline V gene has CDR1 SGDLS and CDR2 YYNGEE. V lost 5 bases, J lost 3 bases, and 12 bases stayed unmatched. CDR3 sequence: CASSLRGRLADYNEQFF. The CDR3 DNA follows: TGTGCCAGCAGTCTTCGAGGGCGACTAGCGGACTACAATGAGCAGTTCTTC.

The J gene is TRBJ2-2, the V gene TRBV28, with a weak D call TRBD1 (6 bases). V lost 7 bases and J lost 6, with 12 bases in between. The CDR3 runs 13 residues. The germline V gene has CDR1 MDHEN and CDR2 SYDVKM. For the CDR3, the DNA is TGTGCCAGCACCGACAGGTTGGCCGGGGAGCTGTTTTTT. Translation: CASTDRLAGELFF.

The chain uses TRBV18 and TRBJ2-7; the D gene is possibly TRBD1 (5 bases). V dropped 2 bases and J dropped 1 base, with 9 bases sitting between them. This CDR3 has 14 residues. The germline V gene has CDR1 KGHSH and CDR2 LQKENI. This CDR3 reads CASSPWYRSYEQYF. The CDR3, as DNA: TGTGCCAGCTCACCATGGTACAGGTCCTACGAGCAGTACTTC.

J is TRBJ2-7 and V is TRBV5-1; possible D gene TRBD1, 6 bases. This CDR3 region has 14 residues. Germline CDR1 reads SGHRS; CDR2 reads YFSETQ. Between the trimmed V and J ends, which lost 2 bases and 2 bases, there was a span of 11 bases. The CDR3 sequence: CASSFTGDTYEQYF. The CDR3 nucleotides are TGCGCCAGCAGCTTTACCGGGGACACCTACGAGCAGTACTTC.

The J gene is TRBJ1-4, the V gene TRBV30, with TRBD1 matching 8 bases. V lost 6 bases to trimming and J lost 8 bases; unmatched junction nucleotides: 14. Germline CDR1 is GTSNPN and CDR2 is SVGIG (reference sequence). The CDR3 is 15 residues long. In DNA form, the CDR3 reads TGTGCCTGCCCTCAACAAGGCCAGGGGGCCGAAAAACTGTTTTTT. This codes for CACPQQGQGAEKLFF.

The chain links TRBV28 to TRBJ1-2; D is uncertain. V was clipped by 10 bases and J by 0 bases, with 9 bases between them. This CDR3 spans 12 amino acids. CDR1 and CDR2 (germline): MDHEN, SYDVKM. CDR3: CATALPNYGYTF. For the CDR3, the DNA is TGTGCCACCGCTCTCCCTAACTATGGCTACACCTTC.

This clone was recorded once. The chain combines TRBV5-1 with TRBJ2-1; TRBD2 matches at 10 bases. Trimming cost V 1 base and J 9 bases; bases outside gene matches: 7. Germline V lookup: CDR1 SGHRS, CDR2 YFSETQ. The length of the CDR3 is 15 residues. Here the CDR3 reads CASSLFASGSGEQFF. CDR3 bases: TGCGCCAGCAGCTTGTTTGCTAGCGGGAGTGGTGAGCAGTTCTTC.

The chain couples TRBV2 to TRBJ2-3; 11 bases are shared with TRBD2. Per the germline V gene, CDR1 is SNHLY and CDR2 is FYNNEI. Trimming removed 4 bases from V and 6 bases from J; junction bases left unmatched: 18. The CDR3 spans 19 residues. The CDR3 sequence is CASSGGSGLAGGAVDTQYF. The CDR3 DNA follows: TGTGCCAGCAGTGGGGGGTCAGGTCTAGCGGGAGGTGCAGTGGATACGCAGTATTTT. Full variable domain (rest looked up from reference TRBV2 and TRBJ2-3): EPEVTQTPSHQVTQMGQEVILRCVPISNHLYFYWYRQILGQKVEFLVSFYNNEISEKSEIFDDQFSVERPDGSNFTLKIRSTKLEDSAMYFCASSGGSGLAGGAVDTQYFGPGTRLTVL.

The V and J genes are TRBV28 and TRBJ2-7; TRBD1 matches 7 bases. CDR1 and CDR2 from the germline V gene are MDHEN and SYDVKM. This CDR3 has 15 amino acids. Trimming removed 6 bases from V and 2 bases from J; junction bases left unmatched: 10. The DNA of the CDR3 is TGTGCCAGCAGGCAGAACAGGGGATGGACCTACGAGCAGTACTTC. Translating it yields CASRQNRGWTYEQYF.

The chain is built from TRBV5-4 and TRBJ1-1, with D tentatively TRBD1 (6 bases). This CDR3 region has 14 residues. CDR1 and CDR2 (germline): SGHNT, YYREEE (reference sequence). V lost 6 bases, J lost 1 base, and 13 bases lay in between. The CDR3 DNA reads TGTGCCAGCATCAAACAGGGAGGGAACACTGAAGCTTTCTTT. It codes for CASIKQGGNTEAFF.

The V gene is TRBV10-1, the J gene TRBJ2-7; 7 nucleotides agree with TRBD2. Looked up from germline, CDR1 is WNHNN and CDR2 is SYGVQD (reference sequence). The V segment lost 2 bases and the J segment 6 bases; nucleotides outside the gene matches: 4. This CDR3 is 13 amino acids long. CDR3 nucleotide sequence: TGCGCCAGCAGTGAGAGCGGGAAGGGCGAGCAGTACTTC. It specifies CASSESGKGEQYF.

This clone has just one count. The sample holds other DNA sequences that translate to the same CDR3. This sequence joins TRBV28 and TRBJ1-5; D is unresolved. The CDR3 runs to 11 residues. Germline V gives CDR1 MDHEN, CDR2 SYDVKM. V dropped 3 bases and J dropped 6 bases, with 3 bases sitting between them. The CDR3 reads CASSFSQPQHF. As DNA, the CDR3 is TGTGCCAGCAGTTTCAGTCAGCCCCAGCATTTT.